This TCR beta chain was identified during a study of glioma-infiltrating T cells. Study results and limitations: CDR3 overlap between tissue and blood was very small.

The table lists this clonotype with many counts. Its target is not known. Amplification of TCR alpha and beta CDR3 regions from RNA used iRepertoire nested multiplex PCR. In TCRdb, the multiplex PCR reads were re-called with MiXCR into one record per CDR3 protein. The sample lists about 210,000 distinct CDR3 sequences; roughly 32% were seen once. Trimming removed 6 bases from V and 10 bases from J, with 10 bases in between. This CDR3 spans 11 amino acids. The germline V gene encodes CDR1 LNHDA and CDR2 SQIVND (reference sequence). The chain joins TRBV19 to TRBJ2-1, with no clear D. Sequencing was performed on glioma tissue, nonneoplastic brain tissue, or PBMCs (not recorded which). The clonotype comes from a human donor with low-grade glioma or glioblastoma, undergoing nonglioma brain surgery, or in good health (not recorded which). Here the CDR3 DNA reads TGTGCCAGTAGATGGGGTCTGGAGCAGTTCTTC. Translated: CASRWGLEQFF.